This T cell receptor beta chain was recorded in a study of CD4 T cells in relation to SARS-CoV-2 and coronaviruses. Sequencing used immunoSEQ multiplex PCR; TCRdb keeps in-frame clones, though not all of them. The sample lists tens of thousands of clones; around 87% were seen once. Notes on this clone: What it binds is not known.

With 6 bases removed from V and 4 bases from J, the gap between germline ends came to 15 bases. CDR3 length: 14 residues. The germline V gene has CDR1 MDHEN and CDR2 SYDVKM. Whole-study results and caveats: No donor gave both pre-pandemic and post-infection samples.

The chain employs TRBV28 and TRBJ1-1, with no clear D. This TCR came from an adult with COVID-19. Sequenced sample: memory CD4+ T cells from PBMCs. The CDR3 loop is CASSSIRGGTEAFF. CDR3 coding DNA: TGTGCCAGCAGCTCTATCCGGGGTGGCACTGAAGCTTTCTTT.